One T cell receptor beta chain is described in this entry. Its target is not known. Treatment given: 19 received Ad26.COV2.S at low or high dose, single or two shots; roughly five received placebo; per-sample allocation not given. Day 63 after the first injection of vaccine or placebo was the sampling time. Data came from immunoSEQ multiplex PCR; TCRdb stores just in-frame clones and leaves some out. The data show 400,000 to 450,000 clones, 80% to 95% seen once. Germline CDR1 reads SGHVS; CDR2 reads FNYEAQ. The ends were cut back, 6 bases at V and 5 bases at J, with 16 bases in the middle. The CDR3 covers 14 residues. This entry is derived from a study of Ad26.COV2.S vaccination and SARS-CoV-2 variants. General study findings and limits: Greater spike-specific TCR breadth was seen in vaccine recipients than in placebo recipients.

The source of this sequence is a person between 18 and 65 years old who received the Ad26.COV2.S COVID-19 vaccine or a placebo. This sequence joins TRBV7-6 and TRBJ1-2; a possible D gene is TRBD1 (5 bases). The material was peripheral blood, obtained in a trial of Ad26.COV2.S vaccine versus placebo. CDR3 sequence: CASSLTTQGYGYTF. CDR3 coding DNA: TGTGCCAGCAGTTTAACCACCCAGGGATATGGCTACACCTTC.